One and the same sample provided the 20 T cell receptor beta chains below, sequenced in a study of T cells after yellow fever vaccination. TCRdb reanalysed the 5' RACE reads using MiXCR and keeps one entry per CDR3 protein. Seen here are 120,000 or so distinct CDR3 sequences, approximately 9% observed once, and the top ten hold 40%. This sample comprised CD8+ T cells sorted from PBMCs, obtained on the day of the yellow fever booster vaccination. These receptors were taken from a man between 18 and 35 years old who received the YFV17D yellow fever vaccine.

This clonotype has more than one count but fewer than ten. The chain has TRBV6-5 and TRBJ1-1; D remains unclear. CDR1 and CDR2 from the germline V gene are MNHEY and SVGAGI. Between the trimmed V and J ends, which lost 0 bases and 4 bases, there was a span of 15 bases. This CDR3 is built from 16 residues. This CDR3 reads CASSYSPRTRGTEAFF. The CDR3 region has the DNA TGTGCCAGCAGTTACTCTCCCCGGACCCGGGGCACTGAAGCTTTCTTT.

Here the CDR3 DNA reads TGTGCCAGTAGATGGACTAGCGGACACACCGGGGAGCTGTTTTTT. This translates into CASRWTSGHTGELFF. The genes are TRBV19 and TRBJ2-2; TRBD2 matches 10 bases. Germline CDR1 LNHDA, CDR2 SQIVND (reference sequence). The V segment lost 6 bases and the J segment 3 bases; nucleotides outside the gene matches: 4. CDR3 length equals 15 residues. Based on the CDR3 plus reference TRBV19 and TRBJ2-2, the full variable domain is DGGITQSPKYLFRKEGQNVTLSCEQNLNHDAMYWYRQDPGQGLRLIYYSQIVNDFQKGDIAEGYSVSREKKESFPLTVTSAQKNPTAFYLCASRWTSGHTGELFFGEGSRLTVL.

The chain is built from TRBV5-5 and TRBJ1-4; D is perhaps TRBD1 (5 bases). Germline V CDR1 and CDR2: SGHKS, YYEKEE (reference sequence). V shed 4 bases and J shed 7 bases, with 14 bases lying between them. The CDR3 extends over 14 amino acids. The CDR3 region has the DNA TGTGCCAGCAGCCGGTGGGGGGGTGTTGAAAAACTGTTTTTT. Translated: CASSRWGGVEKLFF.

This chain joins TRBV13 and TRBJ2-3; D is unclear. Per germline, CDR1 PRHDT and CDR2 FYEKMQ (reference sequence). The CDR3 covers 15 residues. V was pared by 0 bases and J by 2 bases, with 9 bases between. The CDR3 loop reads CASSLGPLTTDTQYF. The CDR3, as DNA: TGTGCCAGCAGCTTAGGGCCCCTCACCACAGATACGCAGTATTTT.

The chain recombines TRBV29-1 with TRBJ2-1, with TRBD1 matching over 7 bases. The CDR3 contains 13 residues. Per the germline V gene, CDR1 is SQVTM and CDR2 is ANQGSEA. With V trimmed by 7 bases and J by 3 bases, 6 bases remained unmatched. CDR3 sequence (DNA): TGCAGCGCTGGGACAGCGGACTACAATGAGCAGTTCTTC. The encoded protein is CSAGTADYNEQFF.

The chain links TRBV20-1 to TRBJ2-2; TRBD1 might be the D (6 bases). Germline V gene sequence: CDR1 DFQATT, CDR2 SNEGSKA (reference sequence). This CDR3 spans 16 amino acids. Trimming shortened V by 1 base and J by 3 bases, and 15 bases separated the two germline ends. Here the CDR3 DNA reads TGCAGTGCTAGAGGAAGTCCAGGGGCCCACACCGGGGAGCTGTTTTTT. This translates into CSARGSPGAHTGELFF.

This clonotype was seen more than once but under ten times. The chain is built from TRBV7-9 and TRBJ2-1; D not certain. This CDR3 spans 12 amino acids. Trimming removed 5 bases at V and 15 bases at J, with 17 bases between. Germline CDR1 reads SEHNR; CDR2 reads FQNEAQ (reference sequence). Here the CDR3 reads CASSHGGPVLFF. In DNA, the CDR3 is TGTGCCAGCAGCCACGGTGGACCGGTTTTGTTCTTC. The full variable domain, in which reference TRBV7-9 and TRBJ2-1 provide the parts outside the CDR3, is DTGVSQNPRHKITKRGQNVTFRCDPISEHNRLYWYRQTLGQGPEFLTYFQNEAQLEKSRLLSDRFSAERPKGSFSTLEIQRTEQGDSAMYLCASSHGGPVLFFGPGTRLTVL.

The V and J genes are TRBV4-1 and TRBJ1-1; D is ambiguous. Trimming stripped 3 bases from V and 3 bases from J, with 8 bases between. This CDR3 spans 13 amino acids. In germline, CDR1 is MGHRA, CDR2 YSYEKL. For the CDR3, the DNA is TGCGCCAGCAGCCAGGGGAGGGACACTGAAGCTTTCTTT. The encoded protein is CASSQGRDTEAFF.

The sample holds a few counts of this clonotype. The rearrangement links TRBV6-2 or TRBV6-3 to TRBJ2-3; D may be TRBD2 (5 bases). CDR1 and CDR2 (germline): MNHEY, SVGEGT. The CDR3 covers 16 residues. Deletions cut 0 bases from V and 1 base from J, with 11 bases between. The chain's CDR3 is CASSYSNGDRTDTQYF. For the CDR3, the DNA is TGTGCCAGCAGTTACTCCAACGGGGATCGCACAGATACGCAGTATTTT.

This clonotype was counted at least ten times. V gene TRBV29-1 combines with J gene TRBJ2-2; D is ambiguous. This CDR3 region has 13 residues. Trimming left V 3 bases short and J 0 bases short, with 5 bases between. CDR1 is SQVTM, CDR2 ANQGSEA, per germline. Written as DNA, the CDR3 is TGCAGCGTTGAGTTAACGAACACCGGGGAGCTGTTTTTT. Residues: CSVELTNTGELFF.

This clonotype was observed a few times. The chain joins TRBV4-1 to TRBJ2-7; 8 bases are a match to TRBD1. V trimming: 0 bases; J trimming: 5 bases; junction bases outside the gene matches: 9. This CDR3 has 16 residues. Germline CDR1 and CDR2: MGHRA and YSYEKL. CDR3 sequence: CASSQDFPGGLHEQYF. The CDR3 DNA follows: TGCGCCAGCAGCCAAGATTTTCCAGGGGGCTTACACGAGCAGTACTTC.

The J gene is TRBJ2-7, the V gene TRBV12-5, with a weak D call TRBD1 (5 bases). V lost 3 bases and J 2 bases, leaving 11 bases between the germline ends. Germline loops: CDR1 LGHNT, CDR2 FRNRAP. This CDR3 spans 14 amino acids. CDR3 sequence: CASGFSRAAYEQYF. CDR3 sequence (DNA): TGTGCTAGTGGTTTCTCCAGGGCAGCCTACGAGCAGTACTTC.

This clonotype was found many times. The chain uses TRBV29-1 and TRBJ1-2, with a weak D call TRBD1 (5 bases). The germline gives CDR1 SQVTM, CDR2 ANQGSEA. V lost 7 bases, J lost 7 bases, and 7 bases lay in between. This CDR3 is 9 amino acids long. The CDR3 sequence: CSAGGGYTF. The CDR3 bases are TGCAGCGCCGGGGGTGGCTACACCTTC.

The J gene is TRBJ2-7, the V gene TRBV6-5; D is uncertain. From germline, CDR1 is MNHEY and CDR2 SVGAGI. V lost 5 bases, J lost 0 bases, and 17 bases lay in between. The CDR3 consists of 16 residues. CDR3 in DNA: TGTGCCAGCAGTCCGACGAGGCAGGAGAGCTCCTACGAGCAGTACTTC. Its translation: CASSPTRQESSYEQYF.

This clonotype has only a few counts. V gene TRBV11-2 combines with J gene TRBJ2-1; 9 bases map to TRBD2. CDR1 and CDR2 from the germline V gene are SGHAT and FQNNGV. The CDR3 runs 15 residues. V lost 1 base, J lost 7 bases, and 5 bases stayed unmatched. CDR3 sequence reads: CASSLVLAGRNEQFF. The CDR3 coding sequence is TGTGCCAGCAGCTTAGTACTAGCGGGTAGGAATGAGCAGTTCTTC.

This clonotype has only a few counts. The rearrangement links TRBV4-1 to TRBJ1-1; D unclear. This CDR3 comprises 13 residues. V was shortened by 2 bases and J by 8 bases, with 12 bases between the two germline ends. Germline lookup yields CDR1 MGHRA and CDR2 YSYEKL. The CDR3 protein is CASSQIPGPEAFF. CDR3 nucleotides: TGCGCCAGCAGCCAAATACCAGGACCGGAAGCTTTCTTT.

This clonotype was found a few times. The chain is built from TRBV7-8 and TRBJ2-7, with 10 bases matching TRBD2. The CDR3 sequence is 18 residues long. Trimming took 0 bases from V and 2 from J; bases not matched to a gene: 10. Germline V gene sequence: CDR1 SGHVS, CDR2 FQNEAQ. CDR3 in DNA: TGTGCCAGCAGCTTAGCCCCCAGGCTAGCGGGGGCCGCCTACGAGCAGTACGTC. Protein product: CASSLAPRLAGAAYEQYV.

This clonotype appeared once. J is TRBJ1-5 and V is TRBV12-3 or TRBV12-4; D gene ambiguous. V was trimmed by 5 bases and J by 9 bases, leaving 8 bases between them. The CDR3 spans 11 residues. CDR3 sequence: CASSPEAPQHF. The CDR3 DNA reads TGTGCCAGCAGTCCCGAGGCGCCCCAGCATTTT.

This clonotype was picked up a small number of times. This chain connects TRBV9 to TRBJ2-3; 8 positions match TRBD1. There are 15 residues in the CDR3. The germline gives CDR1 SGDLS, CDR2 YYNGEE. V lost 2 bases to trimming and J lost 2 bases; unmatched junction nucleotides: 4. CDR3 sequence: CASSVDRGHTDTQYF. The CDR3 DNA reads TGTGCCAGCAGCGTCGACAGGGGCCACACAGATACGCAGTATTTT.

This clonotype was detected a few times. The chain combines TRBV19 with TRBJ2-1; 9 bases fit TRBD1. The CDR3 consists of 15 residues. Germline loops: CDR1 LNHDA, CDR2 SQIVND (reference sequence). CDR3 residues: CASTKTGGTYNEQFF. Written as DNA, the CDR3 is TGTGCTAGCACTAAGACAGGGGGGACCTACAATGAGCAGTTCTTC. The complete variable domain, with remaining parts taken from reference TRBV19 and TRBJ2-1, reads DGGITQSPKYLFRKEGQNVTLSCEQNLNHDAMYWYRQDPGQGLRLIYYSQIVNDFQKGDIAEGYSVSREKKESFPLTVTSAQKNPTAFYLCASTKTGGTYNEQFFGPGTRLTVL.